A single sample gave rise to the 29 T cell receptor beta chains below, sequenced in a study of response to subunit inactivated influenza vaccine. MiXCR was run by TCRdb on the RT-PCR reads, yielding one entry per CDR3 protein. Here the sample spans about 780,000 distinct CDR3 sequences, roughly 18% being singletons. The sequenced sample was PBMCs from blood, obtained about 5 days after vaccination. The receptors were sampled from a man aged 50 to 59 who received an inactivated influenza vaccine.

This clonotype was observed a handful of times. The rearrangement joins TRBV5-1 to TRBJ2-1, with 10 nucleotides matching TRBD2. CDR3 size: 16 residues. Germline V gives CDR1 SGHRS, CDR2 YFSETQ. Losses at the gene ends were 3 bases for V and 3 bases for J; bases not matched to a gene: 6. The CDR3 spells CASSSNPSGGYNEQFF. The CDR3 DNA follows: TGCGCCAGCAGCTCCAACCCTAGCGGGGGCTACAATGAGCAGTTCTTC.

This clonotype was seen ten or more times. The chain has TRBV6-5 and TRBJ2-5, with TRBD2 matching 7 bases. The ends lost 6 bases at V and 7 bases at J; junction bases unmatched: 5. This CDR3 has 12 amino acids. The germline gives CDR1 MNHEY, CDR2 SVGAGI. The DNA of the CDR3 is TGTGCCAGCAGGATAGCGGGTGGGACCCAGTACTTC. It translates to CASRIAGGTQYF.

The gene calls are TRBV6-5 and TRBJ2-7, with TRBD1 as a possible D gene (6 bases). Trimming shortened V by 2 bases and J by 0 bases, and 14 bases separated the two germline ends. The CDR3 is 16 amino acids. Germline CDR1 and CDR2: MNHEY and SVGAGI. CDR3 sequence: CASSYPTGPGSYEQYF. The CDR3 nucleotides are TGTGCCAGCAGTTACCCGACAGGACCGGGCTCCTACGAGCAGTACTTC.

V usage is TRBV11-2 and J usage is TRBJ2-1; D may be TRBD1 (5 bases). The V gene's germline CDR1 is SGHAT and CDR2 FQNNGV. V was cut by 2 bases and J by 13 bases, with 21 bases left in between. There are 15 residues in the CDR3. In nucleotides, the CDR3 is TGTGCCAGCAGCTTAAGACAGTCTCCTACAATGAACCAGTTCTTC. Its protein is CASSLRQSPTMNQFF.

The rearrangement links TRBV3-1 to TRBJ2-7, with D unclear. This CDR3 spans 13 amino acids. The germline V gene encodes CDR1 LGHDT and CDR2 YNNKEL (reference sequence). The V and J ends lost 0 bases and 4 bases respectively, with 7 bases between them. CDR3 bases: TGTGCCAGCAGCCAAGATGACGTATACGAGCAGTACTTC. This encodes CASSQDDVYEQYF.

In this sample, this clonotype turned up a few times. The chain combines TRBV10-3 with TRBJ2-3; D is undetermined. The CDR3 totals 14 residues. V was trimmed by 5 bases and J by 2 bases, leaving 11 bases between them. Germline V CDR1 and CDR2: ENHRY, SYGVKD. CDR3 in DNA: TGTGCCATCAGTACGCGGCAGATCACAGATACGCAGTATTTT. This codes for CAISTRQITDTQYF.

In its sample, this clonotype was seen a few times. The chain recombines TRBV25-1 with TRBJ1-4; D might be TRBD1 (6 bases). The CDR3 consists of 14 residues. Looked up from germline, CDR1 is MGHDK and CDR2 is SYGVNS. The V and J ends lost 3 bases and 7 bases respectively, with 12 bases between them. The CDR3 DNA reads as TGTGCCAGCAGTGACAGGGGTGACGGTGAAAAACTGTTTTTT. It encodes CASSDRGDGEKLFF.

The rearrangement joins TRBV11-1 to TRBJ2-7; D is unclear. V was pared by 5 bases and J by 2 bases, with 13 bases between. There are 14 residues in the CDR3. The germline CDR1 and CDR2 sequences are SGHAT and FQDESV (reference sequence). The CDR3 nucleotides are TGTGCCAGCAGCCGTCGCCGGGCCCCCTACGAGCAGTACTTC. It specifies CASSRRRAPYEQYF.

V gene TRBV5-1 combines with J gene TRBJ2-1; possible D gene TRBD2, 6 bases. The germline gives CDR1 SGHRS, CDR2 YFSETQ. Trimming cost V 0 bases and J 7 bases, with 14 bases left between them. This CDR3 spans 15 amino acids. The CDR3 here is CASSLAGDPSNEQFF. The CDR3 region has the DNA TGCGCCAGCAGCTTGGCGGGAGACCCTAGTAATGAGCAGTTCTTC.

The chain has TRBV20-1 and TRBJ2-3; D tentatively fits TRBD1 or TRBD2 (5 bases each). The CDR3 is made up of 14 amino acids. Trimming shortened V by 1 base and J by 4 bases, and 12 bases separated the two germline ends. Germline V gene sequence: CDR1 DFQATT, CDR2 SNEGSKA (reference sequence). This CDR3 is CSARGRVDSDTQYF. The DNA of the CDR3 is TGCAGTGCTAGAGGCAGGGTGGACTCAGATACGCAGTATTTT.

This clonotype was found a few times. The chain uses TRBV29-1 and TRBJ2-7; 7 bases map to TRBD1. With V trimmed by 4 bases and J by 0 bases, 6 bases remained unmatched. CDR3 length equals 14 residues. Germline V gene lookup returns CDR1 SQVTM and CDR2 ANQGSEA. The CDR3 bases are TGCAGCGTTGTGGCAGGGGGATACTCCTACGAGCAGTACTTC. It is translated as CSVVAGGYSYEQYF.

The CDR3 sequence is CASSSDRRDGYTF. The CDR3 DNA reads TGTGCCAGCAGTAGTGACAGGCGGGATGGCTACACCTTC. The chain carries TRBV7-2 and TRBJ1-2; weak D call: TRBD1 (6 bases). Germline assignment: CDR1 SGHTA and CDR2 FQGNSA. This CDR3 spans 13 amino acids. The V and J ends lost 6 bases and 6 bases respectively, with 14 bases between them.

V gene TRBV6-9 combines with J gene TRBJ1-1; possible D gene TRBD1, 5 bases. The CDR3 totals 17 residues. V gave up 2 bases and J gave up 4 bases, with 20 bases separating them. Germline V lookup: CDR1 MNHGY, CDR2 SVAAGI. DNA for the CDR3: TGTGCCAGCAGTTATACGAAGGGAACAGGCTCCAGCACTGAAGCTTTCTTT. This translates into CASSYTKGTGSSTEAFF.

This clonotype was detected a few times. The V and J genes are TRBV4-2 and TRBJ2-3, with 14 nucleotides matching TRBD2. V shed 3 bases, J shed 6 bases, and the junction held 11 bases outside the gene matches. The CDR3 spans 18 residues. The germline V gene encodes CDR1 LGHNA and CDR2 YNFKEQ. This CDR3 reads CASSQRWGTSGSADTQYF. Written as DNA, the CDR3 is TGTGCCAGCAGCCAGAGGTGGGGGACTAGCGGGAGTGCTGATACGCAGTATTTT.

This chain uses TRBV20-1 with TRBJ2-1; 10 nucleotides agree with TRBD1. This CDR3 has 13 amino acids. The germline gives CDR1 DFQATT, CDR2 SNEGSKA (reference sequence). The trim removed 3 bases at V and 10 bases at J, leaving 6 bases unmatched. The CDR3 protein is CSASWDRGGEQFF. CDR3 sequence (DNA): TGCAGTGCTAGCTGGGACAGGGGTGGAGAGCAGTTCTTC.

The J gene is TRBJ2-1, the V gene TRBV12-3 or TRBV12-4; TRBD2 is a possible D gene (6 bases). The CDR3 covers 16 residues. V was shortened by 8 bases and J by 7 bases, with 24 bases between the two germline ends. CDR3 bases: TGTGCCAGCTCCCCGTACCGGGGGTTGAGGTATAATGAGCAGTTCTTC. Protein sequence: CASSPYRGLRYNEQFF.

This clonotype was observed a few times. J is TRBJ1-5 and V is TRBV20-1; 8 nucleotides align to TRBD1. The CDR3 covers 14 residues. Germline V CDR1 and CDR2: DFQATT, SNEGSKA (reference sequence). Trimming removed 3 bases from V and 0 bases from J; junction bases left unmatched: 1. CDR3 amino acids: CSASTGGSNQPQHF. The CDR3 DNA sequence: TGCAGTGCTAGTACAGGGGGTAGCAATCAGCCCCAGCATTTT.

The rearrangement joins TRBV4-1 to TRBJ2-6, with 7 bases matching TRBD1. The CDR3 runs 18 residues. The V and J ends lost 4 bases and 0 bases, in that order; junction bases with no gene match: 9. Germline loops: CDR1 MGHRA, CDR2 YSYEKL. The CDR3 DNA reads TGCGCCAGCAGCCCTGGGGGACAGTCAAGCTCTGGGGCCAACGTCCTGACTTTC. Its translation: CASSPGGQSSSGANVLTF.

This chain links TRBV5-1 with TRBJ1-2, with D perhaps matching TRBD1 (5 bases). This CDR3 spans 12 amino acids. V lost 3 bases and J lost 7, with 10 bases in between. The V gene's germline CDR1 is SGHRS and CDR2 YFSETQ. CDR3 amino acids: CASSSDTVGYTF. CDR3 nucleotide sequence: TGCGCCAGCAGCTCGGACACAGTTGGCTACACCTTC.

The chain combines TRBV20-1 with TRBJ1-5; TRBD1 is a possible D gene (5 bases). V was shortened by 3 bases and J by 7 bases, with 16 bases between the two germline ends. The CDR3 spans 14 residues. Germline V lookup: CDR1 DFQATT, CDR2 SNEGSKA (reference sequence). The CDR3: CSASAGVEGQPQHF. CDR3 DNA: TGCAGTGCTAGTGCGGGGGTAGAAGGACAGCCCCAGCATTTT.

The J gene is TRBJ2-3, the V gene TRBV29-1; 10 bases are a match to TRBD2. Germline trimming cut 5 bases from V and 3 bases from J; bases unmatched to any gene: 8. This CDR3 is 15 amino acids long. Germline V CDR1 and CDR2: SQVTM, ANQGSEA. CDR3 residues: CSVFPIAGGTDTQYF. DNA of the CDR3: TGCAGCGTTTTCCCGATAGCGGGGGGAACAGATACGCAGTATTTT.

The V call is TRBV25-1, the J call TRBJ2-6, with D maybe TRBD2 (5 bases). V was cut by 2 bases and J by 4 bases, with 12 bases left in between. The V gene's germline CDR1 is MGHDK and CDR2 SYGVNS. This CDR3 has 16 amino acids. CDR3 loop: CASSEPGSLGANVLTF. The CDR3 DNA reads as TGTGCCAGCAGTGAACCTGGGAGTCTGGGGGCCAACGTCCTGACTTTC.

This CDR3 reads CASSLGTWDTMYQETQYF. The CDR3 coding sequence is TGTGCCAGCAGCTTAGGAACCTGGGACACAATGTACCAAGAGACCCAGTACTTC. The chain recombines TRBV7-8 with TRBJ2-5, with D perhaps TRBD1 (6 bases). Deletions cut 1 base from V and 0 bases from J, with 18 bases between. This CDR3 region has 18 residues. CDR1 and CDR2 from the germline V gene are SGHVS and FQNEAQ.

The rearrangement joins TRBV25-1 to TRBJ2-2, with TRBD1 identical over 7 bases. J lost 6 bases, V lost 4 bases, and 5 bases had no gene match. The CDR3 has 14 amino acids. CDR1 MGHDK and CDR2 SYGVNS come from the germline V gene. The CDR3 reads CASSVTGVAGELFF. The CDR3, as DNA: TGTGCCAGCAGTGTTACAGGGGTGGCCGGGGAGCTGTTTTTT.

This rearrangement joins TRBV20-1 to TRBJ2-3; the match to TRBD2 covers 16 bases. V lost 3 bases to trimming and J lost 1 base; unmatched junction nucleotides: 7. This CDR3 spans 18 amino acids. The V gene's germline CDR1 is DFQATT and CDR2 SNEGSKA (reference sequence). CDR3 loop: CSASQGLAGGGGTDTQYF. Written as DNA, the CDR3 is TGCAGTGCTAGTCAGGGACTAGCGGGAGGGGGCGGCACAGATACGCAGTATTTT.

V and J are TRBV7-8 and TRBJ1-2, with 7 bases fitting TRBD1. The germline V gene has CDR1 SGHVS and CDR2 FQNEAQ. There are 14 residues in the CDR3. V lost 5 bases, J lost 7 bases, and 10 bases stayed unmatched. The CDR3 region is CASSGQGEIFGYTF. In DNA, the CDR3 is TGTGCCAGCAGCGGGCAGGGGGAAATATTTGGCTACACCTTC.

V usage is TRBV5-5 and J usage is TRBJ1-5; the D gene is possibly TRBD1 (6 bases). From germline, CDR1 is SGHKS and CDR2 YYEKEE (reference sequence). The CDR3 length is 13 residues. With 4 bases removed from V and 11 bases from J, the gap between germline ends came to 16 bases. The DNA for the CDR3 is TGTGCCAGCAGCGAGGGGGTGGTGGGGGCCCAGCATTTT. This encodes CASSEGVVGAQHF.

This clonotype came up a few times. V is TRBV3-1 and J is TRBJ1-2; D might be TRBD1 (5 bases). The CDR3 has 14 amino acids. Per the germline V gene, CDR1 is LGHDT and CDR2 is YNNKEL (reference sequence). The V end lost 3 bases, the J end lost 5 bases, and 13 bases lay between the germline ends. The CDR3 spells CASSHPGAGYGYTF. The CDR3 DNA reads TGTGCCAGCAGCCATCCTGGGGCAGGATATGGCTACACCTTC.

The chain recombines TRBV27 with TRBJ1-1; D gene ambiguous. The V and J ends lost 8 bases and 5 bases respectively, with 18 bases between them. CDR3 length: 14 amino acids. CDR1 and CDR2 from the germline V gene are MNHEY and SMNVEV (reference sequence). CDR3 coding DNA: TGTGCCAGCTATTCACCGATACACAATACTGAAGCTTTCTTT. This translates into CASYSPIHNTEAFF.